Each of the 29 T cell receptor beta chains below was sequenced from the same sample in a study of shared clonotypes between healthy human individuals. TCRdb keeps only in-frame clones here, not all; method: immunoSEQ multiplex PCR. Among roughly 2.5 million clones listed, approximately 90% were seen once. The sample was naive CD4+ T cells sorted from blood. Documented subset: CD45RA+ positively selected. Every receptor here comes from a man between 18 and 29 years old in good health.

CDR3 sequence (DNA): TGTGCCAGCAAAGCGACAGGGGAGGGTGGGGCCAACGTCCTGACTTTC. Encoded protein: CASKATGEGGANVLTF. The gene calls are TRBV25-1 and TRBJ2-6; D possibly corresponds to TRBD1 (8 bases). The CDR3 runs to 16 residues. In germline, CDR1 is MGHDK, CDR2 SYGVNS. V lost 7 bases, J lost 3 bases, and 16 bases lay in between.

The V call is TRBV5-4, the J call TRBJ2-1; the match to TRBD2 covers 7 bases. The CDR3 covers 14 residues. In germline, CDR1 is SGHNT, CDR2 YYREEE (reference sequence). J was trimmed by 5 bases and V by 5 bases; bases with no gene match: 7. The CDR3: CASRPGGGDNEQFF. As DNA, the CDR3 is TGTGCCAGCAGGCCCGGGGGAGGGGACAATGAGCAGTTCTTC.

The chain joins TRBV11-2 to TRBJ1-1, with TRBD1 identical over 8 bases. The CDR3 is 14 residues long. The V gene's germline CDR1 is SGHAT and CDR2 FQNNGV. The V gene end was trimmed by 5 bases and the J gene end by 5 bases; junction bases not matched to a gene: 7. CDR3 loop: CASSQTQGATEAFF. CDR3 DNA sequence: TGTGCCAGCAGCCAAACCCAGGGGGCAACTGAAGCTTTCTTT.

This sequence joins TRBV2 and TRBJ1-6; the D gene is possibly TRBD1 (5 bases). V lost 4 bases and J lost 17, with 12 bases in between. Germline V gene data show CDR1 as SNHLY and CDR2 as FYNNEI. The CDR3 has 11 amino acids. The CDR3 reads CASSVRPQVHF. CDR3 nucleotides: TGTGCCAGCAGTGTGAGGCCACAGGTCCACTTT.

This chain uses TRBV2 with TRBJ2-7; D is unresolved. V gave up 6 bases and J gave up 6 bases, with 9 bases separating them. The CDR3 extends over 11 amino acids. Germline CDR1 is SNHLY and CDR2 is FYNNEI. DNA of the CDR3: TGTGCCAGCAGGGCAGGTGGCGAGCAGTACTTC. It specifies CASRAGGEQYF.

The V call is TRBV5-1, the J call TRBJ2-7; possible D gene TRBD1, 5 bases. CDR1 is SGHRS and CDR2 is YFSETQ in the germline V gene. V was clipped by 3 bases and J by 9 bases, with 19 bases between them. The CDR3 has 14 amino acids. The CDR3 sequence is CASSSRLGASVQYF. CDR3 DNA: TGCGCCAGCAGCTCGAGATTAGGGGCTTCGGTGCAGTACTTC. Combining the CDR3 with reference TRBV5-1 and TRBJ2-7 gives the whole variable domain KAGVTQTPRYLIKTRGQQVTLSCSPISGHRSVSWYQQTPGQGLQFLFEYFSETQRNKGNFPGRFSGRQFSNSRSEMNVSTLELGDSALYLCASSSRLGASVQYFGPGTRLTVT.

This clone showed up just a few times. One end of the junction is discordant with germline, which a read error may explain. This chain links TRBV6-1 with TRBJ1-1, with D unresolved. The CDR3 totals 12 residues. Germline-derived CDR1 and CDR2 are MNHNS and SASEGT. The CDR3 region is CASRLRNPEAFF. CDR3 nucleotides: TGTGCCAGCAGGCTAAGGAACCCTGAAGCTTTCTTT.

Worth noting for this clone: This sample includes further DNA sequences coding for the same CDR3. CDR3 nucleotides: TGTGCCAGCTCACCACCGACAAACTATGGCTACACCTTC. Its translation: CASSPPTNYGYTF. This chain joins TRBV18 and TRBJ1-2; the D is unclear. V lost 0 bases, J lost 2 bases, and 4 bases lay in between. Germline V gene data show CDR1 as KGHSH and CDR2 as LQKENI. The CDR3 is 13 amino acids.

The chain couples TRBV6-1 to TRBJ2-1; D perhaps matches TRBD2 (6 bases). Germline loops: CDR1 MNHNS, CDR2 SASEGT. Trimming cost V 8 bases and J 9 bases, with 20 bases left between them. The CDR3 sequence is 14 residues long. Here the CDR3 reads CASFGSGTTSEQFF. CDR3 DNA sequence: TGTGCCAGCTTCGGTAGCGGAACCACAAGTGAGCAGTTCTTC.

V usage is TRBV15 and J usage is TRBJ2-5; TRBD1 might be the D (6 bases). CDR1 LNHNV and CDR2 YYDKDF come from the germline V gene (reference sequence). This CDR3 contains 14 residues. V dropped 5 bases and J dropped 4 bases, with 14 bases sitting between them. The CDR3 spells CATSYRTGRETQYF. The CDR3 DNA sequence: TGTGCCACCAGCTATCGCACAGGGAGAGAGACCCAGTACTTC. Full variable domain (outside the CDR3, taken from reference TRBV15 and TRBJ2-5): DAMVIQNPRYQVTQFGKPVTLSCSQTLNHNVMYWYQQKSSQAPKLLFHYYDKDFNNEADTPDNFQSRRPNTSFCFLDIRSPGLGDTAMYLCATSYRTGRETQYFGPGTRLLVL.

The DNA for the CDR3 is TGTGCCAGCAGTTTAGGGACAGGGGGCCGAAATCAGCCCCAGCATTTT. Its translation: CASSLGTGGRNQPQHF. The V gene is TRBV27, the J gene TRBJ1-5, with 12 bases matching TRBD1. The CDR3 loop spans 16 amino acids. V dropped 2 bases and J dropped 4; count of bases not matched to a gene: 3. In germline, CDR1 is MNHEY, CDR2 SMNVEV (reference sequence).

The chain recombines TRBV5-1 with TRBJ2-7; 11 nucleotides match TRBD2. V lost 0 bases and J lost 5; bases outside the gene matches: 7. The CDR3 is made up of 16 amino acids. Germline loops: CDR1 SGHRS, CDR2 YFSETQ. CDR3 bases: TGCGCCAGCAGCTTGGCCACTAGCGGGAGTTCTAACGAGCAGTACTTC. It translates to CASSLATSGSSNEQYF.

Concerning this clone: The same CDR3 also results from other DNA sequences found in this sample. In nucleotides, the CDR3 is TGCGCCAGCAGCTTGGATGGACAGGGGGCCTACGAGCAGTACTTC. Translating gives CASSLDGQGAYEQYF. The chain uses TRBV5-1 and TRBJ2-7, with 10 positions matching TRBD1. CDR3 length: 15 amino acids. V was clipped by 0 bases and J by 2 bases; unmatched bases: 2. The germline gives CDR1 SGHRS, CDR2 YFSETQ. Using reference TRBV5-1 and TRBJ2-7 for the parts outside the CDR3, the full variable domain is KAGVTQTPRYLIKTRGQQVTLSCSPISGHRSVSWYQQTPGQGLQFLFEYFSETQRNKGNFPGRFSGRQFSNSRSEMNVSTLELGDSALYLCASSLDGQGAYEQYFGPGTRLTVT.

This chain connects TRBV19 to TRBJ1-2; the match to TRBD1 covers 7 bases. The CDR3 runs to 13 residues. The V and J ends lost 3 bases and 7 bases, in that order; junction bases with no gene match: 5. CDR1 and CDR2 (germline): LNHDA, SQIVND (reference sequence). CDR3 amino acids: CASSMPGGPGYTF. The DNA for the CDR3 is TGTGCCAGTAGTATGCCAGGGGGTCCTGGCTACACCTTC.

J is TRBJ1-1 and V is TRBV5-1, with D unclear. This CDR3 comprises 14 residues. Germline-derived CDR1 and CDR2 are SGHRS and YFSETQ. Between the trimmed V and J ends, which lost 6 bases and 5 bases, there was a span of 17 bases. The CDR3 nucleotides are TGCGCCAGCATCGACAAGCCTCTGGGGACTGAAGCTTTCTTT. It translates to CASIDKPLGTEAFF.

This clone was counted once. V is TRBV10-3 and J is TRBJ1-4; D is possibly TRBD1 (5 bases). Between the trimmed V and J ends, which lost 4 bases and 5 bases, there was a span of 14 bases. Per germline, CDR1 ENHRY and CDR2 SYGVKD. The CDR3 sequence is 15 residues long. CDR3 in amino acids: CAISVSDSQNEKLFF. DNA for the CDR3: TGTGCCATCAGTGTGAGCGACAGCCAAAATGAAAAACTGTTTTTT.

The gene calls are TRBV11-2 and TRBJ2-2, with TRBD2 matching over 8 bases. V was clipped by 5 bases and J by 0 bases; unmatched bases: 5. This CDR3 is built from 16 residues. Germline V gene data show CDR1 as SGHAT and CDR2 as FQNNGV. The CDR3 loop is CASSLRGGSNTGELFF. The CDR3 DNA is TGTGCCAGCAGCCTACGGGGGGGTTCGAACACCGGGGAGCTGTTTTTT. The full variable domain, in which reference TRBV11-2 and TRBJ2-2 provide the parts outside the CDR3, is EAGVAQSPRYKIIEKRQSVAFWCNPISGHATLYWYQQILGQGPKLLIQFQNNGVVDDSQLPKDRFSAERLKGVDSTLKIQPAKLEDSAVYLCASSLRGGSNTGELFFGEGSRLTVL.

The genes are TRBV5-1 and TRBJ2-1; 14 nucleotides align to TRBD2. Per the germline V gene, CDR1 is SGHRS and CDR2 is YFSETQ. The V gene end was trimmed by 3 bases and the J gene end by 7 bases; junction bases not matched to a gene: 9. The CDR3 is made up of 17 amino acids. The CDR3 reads CASSYRLAGGPRNEQFF. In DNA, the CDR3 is TGCGCCAGCAGCTACAGACTAGCGGGGGGGCCAAGGAATGAGCAGTTCTTC.

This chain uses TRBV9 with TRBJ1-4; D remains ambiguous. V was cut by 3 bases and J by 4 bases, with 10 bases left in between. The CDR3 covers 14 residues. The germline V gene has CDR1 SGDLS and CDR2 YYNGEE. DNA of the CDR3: TGTGCCAGCAGCGGGACGGTGTTTAATGAAAAACTGTTTTTT. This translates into CASSGTVFNEKLFF.

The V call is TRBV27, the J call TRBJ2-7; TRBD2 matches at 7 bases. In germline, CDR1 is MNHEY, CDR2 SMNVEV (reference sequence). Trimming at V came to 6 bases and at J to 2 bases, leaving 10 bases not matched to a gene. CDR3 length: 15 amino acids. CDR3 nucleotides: TGTGCCAGCAGGACGCGGGAGTGGCCTCCCTACGAGCAGTACTTC. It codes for CASRTREWPPYEQYF.

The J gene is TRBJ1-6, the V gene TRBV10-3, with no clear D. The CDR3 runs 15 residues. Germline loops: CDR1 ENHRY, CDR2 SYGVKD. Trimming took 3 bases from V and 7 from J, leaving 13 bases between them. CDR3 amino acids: CAISDLGLSNSPLHF. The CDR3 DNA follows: TGTGCCATCAGTGATTTAGGACTTTCGAATTCACCCCTCCACTTT.

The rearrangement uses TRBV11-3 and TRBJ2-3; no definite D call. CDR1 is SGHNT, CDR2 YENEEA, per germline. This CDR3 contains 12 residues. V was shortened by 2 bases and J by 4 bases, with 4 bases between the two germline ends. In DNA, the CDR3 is TGTGCCAGCAGCTTAAAGTCAGATACGCAGTATTTT. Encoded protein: CASSLKSDTQYF.

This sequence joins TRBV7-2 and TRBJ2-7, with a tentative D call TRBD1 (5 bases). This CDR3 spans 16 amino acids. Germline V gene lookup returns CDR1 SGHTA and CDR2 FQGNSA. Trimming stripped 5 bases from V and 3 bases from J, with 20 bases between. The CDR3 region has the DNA TGTGCCAGCAGCCCCCGGTTTCTCGCAGGGATCTACGAGCAGTACTTC. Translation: CASSPRFLAGIYEQYF.

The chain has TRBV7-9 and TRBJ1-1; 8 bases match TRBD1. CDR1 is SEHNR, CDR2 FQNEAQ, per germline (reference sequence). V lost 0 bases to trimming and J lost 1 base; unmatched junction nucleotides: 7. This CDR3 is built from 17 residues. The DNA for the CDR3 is TGTGCCAGCAGCTTAGCAAGTCTGACAGGGGCGAACACTGAAGCTTTCTTT. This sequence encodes CASSLASLTGANTEAFF. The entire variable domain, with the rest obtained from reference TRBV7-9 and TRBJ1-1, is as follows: DTGVSQNPRHKITKRGQNVTFRCDPISEHNRLYWYRQTLGQGPEFLTYFQNEAQLEKSRLLSDRFSAERPKGSFSTLEIQRTEQGDSAMYLCASSLASLTGANTEAFFGQGTRLTVV.

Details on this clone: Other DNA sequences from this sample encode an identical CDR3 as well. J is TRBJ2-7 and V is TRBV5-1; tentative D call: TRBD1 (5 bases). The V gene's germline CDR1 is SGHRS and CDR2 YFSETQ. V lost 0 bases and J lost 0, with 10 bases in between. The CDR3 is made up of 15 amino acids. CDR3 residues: CASSLGGPSSYEQYF. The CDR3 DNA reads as TGCGCCAGCAGCTTGGGGGGCCCCAGCTCCTACGAGCAGTACTTC.

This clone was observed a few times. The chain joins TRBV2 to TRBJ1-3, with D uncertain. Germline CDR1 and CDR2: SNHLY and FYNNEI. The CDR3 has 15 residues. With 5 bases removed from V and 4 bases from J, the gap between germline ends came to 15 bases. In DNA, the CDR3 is TGTGCCAGCAGTTCGGACTACTCGAGGGGAAACACCATATATTTT. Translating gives CASSSDYSRGNTIYF. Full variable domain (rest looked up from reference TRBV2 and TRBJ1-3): EPEVTQTPSHQVTQMGQEVILRCVPISNHLYFYWYRQILGQKVEFLVSFYNNEISEKSEIFDDQFSVERPDGSNFTLKIRSTKLEDSAMYFCASSSDYSRGNTIYFGEGSWLTVV.

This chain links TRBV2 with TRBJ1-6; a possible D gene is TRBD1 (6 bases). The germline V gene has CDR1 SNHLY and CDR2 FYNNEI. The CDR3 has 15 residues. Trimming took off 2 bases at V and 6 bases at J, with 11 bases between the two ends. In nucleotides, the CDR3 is TGTGCCAGCAGTGAACAGGGGAGCACTAATTCACCCCTCCACTTT. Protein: CASSEQGSTNSPLHF.

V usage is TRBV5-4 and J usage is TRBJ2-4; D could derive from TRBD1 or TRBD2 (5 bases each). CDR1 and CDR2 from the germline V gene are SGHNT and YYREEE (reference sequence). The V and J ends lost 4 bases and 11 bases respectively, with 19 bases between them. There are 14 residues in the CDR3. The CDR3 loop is CASSPWGGYGVQYF. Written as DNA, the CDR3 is TGTGCCAGCAGCCCCTGGGGCGGGTACGGGGTTCAGTACTTC.

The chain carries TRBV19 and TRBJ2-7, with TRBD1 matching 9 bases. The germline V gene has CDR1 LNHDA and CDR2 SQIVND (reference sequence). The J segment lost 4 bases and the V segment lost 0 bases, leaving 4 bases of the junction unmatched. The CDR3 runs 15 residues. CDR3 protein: CASSIDPGQGYEQYF. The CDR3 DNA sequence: TGTGCCAGTAGTATAGATCCGGGACAGGGATACGAGCAGTACTTC.